This T cell receptor (beta chain) was captured by sequencing in a study of blood T cell repertoires in COVID-19. J lost 0 bases, V lost 5 bases, and 6 bases had no gene match. The V gene's germline CDR1 is LGHDT and CDR2 YNNKEL (reference sequence). The CDR3 is 15 residues long. Enrolled through a virtual design, the participants were between roughly 18 and 95 years of age and came from some 25 US areas. Participant-reported clinical history was the basis for cohort assignment. Sequencing was performed with immunoSEQ multiplex PCR; in TCRdb, only in-frame clones are kept and a portion is missing. The table includes approximately 210,000 clones, over 75% detected once.

This clonotype was sampled from a woman aged 55-70 years who had recovered from COVID-19. Specimen: PBMCs or T cells enriched from blood (not recorded which). This chain links TRBV3-1 (or the pseudogene TRBV3-2) with TRBJ1-2; TRBD1 agrees at 7 bases. CDR3 DNA sequence: TGTGCCAGCAGCTTCACCGGGACAGCTAACTATGGCTACACCTTC. Amino acids: CASSFTGTANYGYTF.